This TCR beta chain was retrieved from a study of cytomegalovirus exposure and HLA in healthy donors. For the study at large: Samples from HLA-typed donors yielded about 85 million unique TCRs in an early data release.

This PCR relied on a set of 60 Vbeta primers and 13 Jbeta primers. Repertoires were generated with immunoSEQ multiplex PCR, while TCRdb's copy carries only in-frame clones and drops some. Seen here are some 140,000 clones, around four fifths observed once, and the top ten hold about 1.5%. CDR3 size: 17 residues. The V gene lost 4 bases and the J gene lost 0 bases, with 16 bases spanning the gap. CDR1 and CDR2 from the germline V gene are SGHDT and YYEEEE. As for this clone: The antigen remains unidentified.

Findings of the study overall: An analysis done earlier found most TCR beta V segments productive about 87% or about 30% of the time.

This TCR came from a middle-aged man in good health and CMV-seronegative. The sequenced material came from PBMCs. The rearrangement uses TRBV5-6 and TRBJ2-2; D gene ambiguous. For the CDR3, the DNA is TGTGCCAGCAGCGCTGGTCCCCTCTATCCGAACACCGGGGAGCTGTTTTTT. Its translation is CASSAGPLYPNTGELFF.